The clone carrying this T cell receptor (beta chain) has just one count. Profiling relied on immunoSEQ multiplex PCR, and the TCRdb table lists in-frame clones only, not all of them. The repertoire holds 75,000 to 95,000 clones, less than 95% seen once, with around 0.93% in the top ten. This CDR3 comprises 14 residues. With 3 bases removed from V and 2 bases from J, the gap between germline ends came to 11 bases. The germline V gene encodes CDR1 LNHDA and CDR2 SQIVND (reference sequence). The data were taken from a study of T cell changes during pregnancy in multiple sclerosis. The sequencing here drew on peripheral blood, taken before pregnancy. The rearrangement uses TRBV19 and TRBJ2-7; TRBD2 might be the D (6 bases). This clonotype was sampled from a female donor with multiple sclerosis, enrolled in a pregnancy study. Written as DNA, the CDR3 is TGTGCCAGTAGTATTCGTGGGAGGACCTACGAGCAGTACTTC. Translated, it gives CASSIRGRTYEQYF.